A selection of T cell receptor beta chains follows, all from one sample in a study of preoperative IRX-2 immunotherapy in early breast cancer. The protocol was immunoSEQ multiplex PCR, while the TCRdb copy is restricted to in-frame clones and leaves out a portion. The sample shows 4,000 or so clones, around 69% of them seen only once. The sample was tumor tissue, taken after IRX-2 immunotherapy. The receptor set was obtained from a human donor with breast cancer. Both conserved end residues are trimmed from each CDR3. The D gene is left open where the match is weak.

J gene: TRBJ1-1
D gene: .
V gene: TRBV19
CDR3 protein: ASSVAGMGGEAF

J gene: TRBJ1-3
D gene: .
V gene: TRBV30
CDR3 protein: AWSVQGSGNTIY

J gene: TRBJ2-1
D gene: TRBD2
V gene: TRBV6-8
CDR3 protein: ASSLGLAGVGNEQF

J gene: TRBJ2-5
D gene: .
V gene: TRBV7-1
CDR3 protein: ASSLAQQETQY

J gene: TRBJ2-7
D gene: TRBD1
V gene: TRBV29-1
CDR3 protein: SVGGQGTHEQY

J gene: TRBJ1-2
D gene: .
V gene: TRBV19
CDR3 protein: ASVGRVEGYT

J gene: TRBJ1-2
D gene: .
V gene: TRBV6-7
CDR3 protein: ASSTDYGYT

J gene: TRBJ1-1
D gene: TRBD1
V gene: TRBV28
CDR3 protein: ASSSATGGQATEAF

J gene: TRBJ2-1
D gene: TRBD1
V gene: TRBV19
CDR3 protein: ASSATGVGYGNEQF

J gene: TRBJ2-2
D gene: .
V gene: TRBV1
CDR3 protein: TSSRLPRNTGELF

J gene: TRBJ1-3
D gene: .
V gene: TRBV15
CDR3 protein: ATSRPSGGFLSGNTIY

J gene: TRBJ2-5
D gene: .
V gene: TRBV18
CDR3 protein: ASSPGGQETQY

J gene: TRBJ1-4
D gene: TRBD1
V gene: TRBV28
CDR3 protein: ASSTWDRGNEKLF

J gene: TRBJ1-1
D gene: TRBD1
V gene: TRBV28
CDR3 protein: ASTRDRVTEAF

J gene: TRBJ2-3
D gene: .
V gene: TRBV18
CDR3 protein: ASSPGTSADTQY

J gene: TRBJ1-2
D gene: .
V gene: TRBV6-8
CDR3 protein: ASSTRVDYGYT

J gene: TRBJ1-1
D gene: .
V gene: TRBV28
CDR3 protein: ASSLSRMNTEAF

J gene: TRBJ2-4
D gene: TRBD1
V gene: TRBV19
CDR3 protein: ASSIPGTGKNIQY

J gene: TRBJ1-2
D gene: TRBD1
V gene: TRBV6-8
CDR3 protein: ASSTPGQGRMDYT

J gene: TRBJ2-1
D gene: .
V gene: TRBV28
CDR3 protein: ASSLGSSYNEQF

J gene: TRBJ2-5
D gene: .
V gene: TRBV11-3
CDR3 protein: ASSPDRPSAHQETQY

J gene: TRBJ2-5
D gene: TRBD2
V gene: TRBV27
CDR3 protein: ASSSWTSGRAQQETQY

J gene: TRBJ1-1
D gene: .
V gene: TRBV7-4
CDR3 protein: ASSAGVGTEAF

J gene: TRBJ2-7
D gene: .
V gene: TRBV6-8
CDR3 protein: ASSYGTRPEQY